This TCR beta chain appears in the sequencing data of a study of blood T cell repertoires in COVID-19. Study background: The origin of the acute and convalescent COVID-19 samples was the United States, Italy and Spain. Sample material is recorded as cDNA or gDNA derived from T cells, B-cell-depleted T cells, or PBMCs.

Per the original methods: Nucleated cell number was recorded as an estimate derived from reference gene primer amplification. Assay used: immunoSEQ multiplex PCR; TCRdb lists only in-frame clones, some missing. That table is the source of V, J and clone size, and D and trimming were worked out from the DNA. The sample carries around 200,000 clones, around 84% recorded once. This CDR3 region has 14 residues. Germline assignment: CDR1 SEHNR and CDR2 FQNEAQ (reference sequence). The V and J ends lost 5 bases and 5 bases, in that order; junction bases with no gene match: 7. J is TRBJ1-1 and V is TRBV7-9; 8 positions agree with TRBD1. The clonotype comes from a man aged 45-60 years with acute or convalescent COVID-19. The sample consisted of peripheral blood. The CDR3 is CASSHGQGETEAFF. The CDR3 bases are TGTGCCAGCAGCCACGGACAGGGTGAGACTGAAGCTTTCTTT.